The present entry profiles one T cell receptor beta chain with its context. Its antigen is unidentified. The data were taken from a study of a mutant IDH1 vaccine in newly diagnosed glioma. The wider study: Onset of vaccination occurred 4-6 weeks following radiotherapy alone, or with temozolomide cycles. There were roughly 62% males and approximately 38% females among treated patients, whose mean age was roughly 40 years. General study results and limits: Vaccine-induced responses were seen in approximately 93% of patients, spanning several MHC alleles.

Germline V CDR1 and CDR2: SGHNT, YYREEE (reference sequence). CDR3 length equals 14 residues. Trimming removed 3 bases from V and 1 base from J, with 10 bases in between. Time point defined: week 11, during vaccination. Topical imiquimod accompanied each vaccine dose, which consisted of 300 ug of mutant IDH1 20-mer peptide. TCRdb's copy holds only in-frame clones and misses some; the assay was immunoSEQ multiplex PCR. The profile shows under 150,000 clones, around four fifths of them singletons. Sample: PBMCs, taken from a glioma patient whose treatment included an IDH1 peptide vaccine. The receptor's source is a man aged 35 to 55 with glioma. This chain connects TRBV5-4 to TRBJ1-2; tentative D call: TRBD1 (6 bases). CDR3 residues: CASSYTGFNYGYTF. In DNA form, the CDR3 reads TGTGCCAGCAGCTATACAGGGTTTAACTATGGCTACACCTTC.